This T cell receptor beta chain stems from a study of shared clonotypes between healthy human individuals. The CDR3 covers 14 residues. Deletions cut 3 bases from V and 6 bases from J, with 16 bases between. The V gene's germline CDR1 is SGHNT and CDR2 YYREEE (reference sequence). A CD45RA+ naive subset and a CD45RA-negative memory subset were split from CD4+ cells. Samples underwent the assay at deep level. Some clones are missing from TCRdb's copy, which holds only in-frame ones; the method was immunoSEQ multiplex PCR. This sample has approximately 1,500,000 clones; about 98% occur once, and the top ten carry 0.45%.

The material sequenced was naive CD4+ T cells sorted from blood. Sample subset: CD45RA+ positively selected. The chain carries TRBV5-4 and TRBJ2-7; no clear D gene. The origin of this receptor is a man aged 30 to 45 in good health. The CDR3 sequence: CASSSGKSPLEQYF. CDR3 nucleotides: TGTGCCAGCAGCTCAGGAAAAAGTCCCCTCGAGCAGTACTTC.